These 28 T cell receptor beta chains were all obtained from the same sample, sequenced in a study of cytomegalovirus exposure and HLA in healthy donors (dated by TCRdb to the late 2010s). Preparation of the library involved the immunoSEQ multiplex PCR assay. A mixture of 60 forward primers for TCR Vbeta segments and 13 reverse primers for TCR Jbeta segments was used in the multiplex PCR. Here the immuneACCESS table is served through TCRdb, limited to in-frame sequences with V and J called. Missing clones are a known gap in these copies; in checked studies unresolved V genes cover under half, and the rest lacks a known reason. This sample's listing comprises about 200,000 clones. The ten largest clones capture roughly 1.1% of the sample. The specimen was PBMCs. Receptor source: a girl aged 2 to 10 in good health and CMV-seropositive.

The CDR3 here is CASRGYTTGVGTGELFF. The CDR3 DNA is TGTGCCAGCAGGGGGTACACAACAGGGGTAGGGACCGGGGAGCTGTTTTTT. The chain links TRBV2 to TRBJ2-2; 7 nucleotides match TRBD1. V lost 6 bases to trimming and J lost 5 bases; unmatched junction nucleotides: 15. The length of the CDR3 is 17 residues. The germline CDR1 and CDR2 sequences are SNHLY and FYNNEI. Full variable domain (remainder filled in from reference TRBV2 and TRBJ2-2): EPEVTQTPSHQVTQMGQEVILRCVPISNHLYFYWYRQILGQKVEFLVSFYNNEISEKSEIFDDQFSVERPDGSNFTLKIRSTKLEDSAMYFCASRGYTTGVGTGELFFGEGSRLTVL.

J is TRBJ2-1 and V is TRBV7-2; D is possibly TRBD1 (5 bases). V was cut by 0 bases and J by 8 bases, with 14 bases left in between. The CDR3 extends over 15 amino acids. The germline gives CDR1 SGHTA, CDR2 FQGNSA. The DNA for the CDR3 is TGTGCCAGCAGCTTAGCCAGGGTTGGCTTCCATGAGCAGTTCTTC. Its translation: CASSLARVGFHEQFF.

The chain links TRBV4-1 to TRBJ2-2; 9 positions agree with TRBD1. CDR1 and CDR2 (germline): MGHRA, YSYEKL. CDR3 length equals 15 residues. The V segment lost 4 bases and the J segment 6 bases; nucleotides outside the gene matches: 6. CDR3 residues: CASSRPTGGPGELFF. CDR3 DNA sequence: TGCGCCAGCAGCCGTCCGACAGGGGGTCCCGGGGAGCTGTTTTTT.

J is TRBJ1-3 and V is TRBV9; TRBD1 is a possible D gene (5 bases). CDR1 SGDLS and CDR2 YYNGEE come from the germline V gene. The CDR3 has 15 residues. V shed 3 bases and J shed 2 bases, with 12 bases lying between them. This CDR3 reads CASSAPGLAGNTIYF. Written as DNA, the CDR3 is TGTGCCAGCAGCGCCCCAGGGCTTGCTGGAAACACCATATATTTT.

The chain recombines TRBV5-1 with TRBJ2-2, with TRBD1 matching 11 bases. The CDR3 length is 15 residues. Germline trimming cut 4 bases from V and 6 bases from J; bases unmatched to any gene: 5. Looked up from germline, CDR1 is SGHRS and CDR2 is YFSETQ. CDR3: CASSGRTGGPGELFF. The CDR3 bases are TGCGCCAGCAGCGGGCGGACAGGGGGCCCCGGGGAGCTGTTTTTT.

This chain links TRBV6-5 with TRBJ2-1; D is uncertain. The CDR3 is 15 residues long. Trimming took 4 bases from V and 3 from J, leaving 13 bases between them. Germline loops: CDR1 MNHEY, CDR2 SVGAGI. In DNA form, the CDR3 reads TGTGCCAGCAGTTCCCCCCCCCGGAGCTACAATGAGCAGTTCTTC. Residues: CASSSPPRSYNEQFF.

V and J are TRBV6-1 and TRBJ1-5; D unresolved. The CDR3 sequence is 13 residues long. In germline, CDR1 is MNHNS, CDR2 SASEGT. V dropped 1 base and J dropped 6 bases, with 7 bases sitting between them. The CDR3 spells CASSEGRGQPQHF. DNA for the CDR3: TGTGCCAGCAGTGAAGGTCGCGGTCAGCCCCAGCATTTT.

This sequence joins TRBV29-1 and TRBJ2-1, with D maybe TRBD1 (5 bases). The V end was cut by 0 bases, the J end by 5 bases, with 8 bases between. The CDR3 loop spans 13 amino acids. Looked up from germline, CDR1 is SQVTM and CDR2 is ANQGSEA. This CDR3 reads CSVEERQNNEQFF. In nucleotides, the CDR3 is TGCAGCGTTGAAGAGAGACAGAACAATGAGCAGTTCTTC.

This rearrangement joins TRBV28 to TRBJ2-4; 9 nucleotides line up with TRBD2. Trimming removed 1 base from V and 8 bases from J; junction bases left unmatched: 3. The V gene's germline CDR1 is MDHEN and CDR2 SYDVKM. The CDR3 sequence is 14 residues long. The CDR3 DNA reads as TGTGCCAGCAGTTTATTTCCTAGCGGGGACATTCAGTACTTC. Its translation is CASSLFPSGDIQYF.

V usage is TRBV14 and J usage is TRBJ2-1; 8 nucleotides agree with TRBD2. The germline V gene encodes CDR1 SGHDN and CDR2 FVKESK. V lost 0 bases and J lost 4; bases outside the gene matches: 14. CDR3 size: 19 residues. The CDR3 DNA is TGTGCCAGCAGCCAAGATACCCATTGGGCGGGAGGTGGATACAATGAGCAGTTCTTC. Translating gives CASSQDTHWAGGGYNEQFF.

The rearrangement uses TRBV27 and TRBJ2-3; D unclear. V was cut by 6 bases and J by 4 bases, with 17 bases left in between. This CDR3 spans 15 amino acids. Looked up from germline, CDR1 is MNHEY and CDR2 is SMNVEV (reference sequence). CDR3 bases: TGTGCCAGCAGAGTAACCCAGGTCGGTTCAGATACGCAGTATTTT. It codes for CASRVTQVGSDTQYF.

The rearrangement links TRBV7-7 to TRBJ2-3; TRBD1 is a possible D gene (6 bases). There are 13 residues in the CDR3. V was pared by 5 bases and J by 5 bases, with 11 bases between. Per the germline V gene, CDR1 is SSHAT and CDR2 is FNYEAQ (reference sequence). CDR3 protein: CASSPLRGDTQYF. The CDR3 DNA sequence: TGTGCCAGCAGCCCCCTCAGGGGAGATACGCAGTATTTT.

The genes are TRBV5-1 and TRBJ2-2; TRBD1 matches at 8 bases. The germline CDR1 and CDR2 sequences are SGHRS and YFSETQ. V lost 7 bases to trimming and J lost 6 bases; unmatched junction nucleotides: 23. The CDR3 contains 19 residues. The CDR3 is CASLPRAQGAHSGAGELFF. DNA of the CDR3: TGCGCCAGCCTCCCCCGGGCCCAGGGGGCTCATAGTGGTGCCGGGGAGCTGTTTTTT.

The chain couples TRBV10-2 to TRBJ1-2; D may be TRBD1 (6 bases). V was pared by 0 bases and J by 7 bases, with 18 bases between. Germline-derived CDR1 and CDR2 are WSHSY and SAAADI. This CDR3 is built from 16 residues. For the CDR3, the DNA is TGCGCCAGCAGTGAGTCGTTTAGGGGGATCCGGCCTGGCTACACCTTC. Translated, it gives CASSESFRGIRPGYTF.

The J gene is TRBJ2-7, the V gene TRBV28; 10 nucleotides match TRBD2. In germline, CDR1 is MDHEN, CDR2 SYDVKM. Trimming cost V 1 base and J 5 bases; bases outside gene matches: 8. This CDR3 is built from 16 residues. The DNA of the CDR3 is TGTGCCAGCAGTTTATTAGCGGGGGGCTTCTTCCACGAGCAGTACTTC. This translates into CASSLLAGGFFHEQYF.

This rearrangement joins TRBV5-1 to TRBJ2-5; 11 positions agree with TRBD2. With 2 bases clipped from V and 5 bases from J, the junction kept 11 bases outside the gene matches. The V gene's germline CDR1 is SGHRS and CDR2 YFSETQ. The CDR3 loop spans 17 amino acids. The CDR3 DNA is TGCGCCAGCAGCTTAACTAGCGGGAGCAGCGGCGGGGAGACCCAGTACTTC. Protein product: CASSLTSGSSGGETQYF.

The gene calls are TRBV5-6 and TRBJ2-7; D perhaps matches TRBD1 (5 bases). Trimming pared 0 bases from V and 5 bases from J, leaving 12 bases between. The germline V gene encodes CDR1 SGHDT and CDR2 YYEEEE. There are 14 residues in the CDR3. The DNA for the CDR3 is TGTGCCAGCAGCTTGGGACAGTCTGCGAACGAGCAGTACTTC. Translated: CASSLGQSANEQYF.

The J gene is TRBJ2-5, the V gene TRBV10-2, with TRBD2 matching over 14 bases. The CDR3 runs to 15 residues. With 7 bases clipped from V and 4 bases from J, the junction kept 5 bases outside the gene matches. The germline V gene encodes CDR1 WSHSY and CDR2 SAAADI. CDR3 DNA: TGCGCCAGCACGAGGACTAGCGGGAGGTCAGAGACCCAGTACTTC. Translating it yields CASTRTSGRSETQYF.

V and J are TRBV11-2 and TRBJ2-7, with a tentative D call TRBD1 (6 bases). V was trimmed by 6 bases and J by 6 bases, leaving 15 bases between them. CDR3 length: 13 residues. Germline V gives CDR1 SGHAT, CDR2 FQNNGV. CDR3 region: CASRQGLPSEQYF. DNA of the CDR3: TGTGCCAGCAGACAGGGTTTACCCTCCGAGCAGTACTTC.

This chain joins TRBV11-2 and TRBJ2-7, with D possibly being TRBD1 (5 bases). Trimming pared 4 bases from V and 0 bases from J, leaving 13 bases between. Germline V CDR1 and CDR2: SGHAT, FQNNGV. This CDR3 is built from 15 residues. The CDR3 loop is CASSSQVANSYEQYF. The CDR3 nucleotides read TGTGCCAGCAGCTCACAGGTCGCCAACTCCTACGAGCAGTACTTC.

This chain uses TRBV9 with TRBJ2-3; 7 bases fit TRBD2. The CDR3 loop spans 15 amino acids. The junction had 4 bases not matched to a gene; V was cut back by 3 bases and J by 0 bases. The V gene's germline CDR1 is SGDLS and CDR2 YYNGEE. DNA for the CDR3: TGTGCCAGCAGCGAAAAGACTAGCAGCACAGATACGCAGTATTTT. The encoded protein is CASSEKTSSTDTQYF.

The rearrangement uses TRBV6-1 and TRBJ1-5, with D perhaps TRBD1 (5 bases). This CDR3 has 16 amino acids. V lost 4 bases to trimming and J lost 4 bases, with 17 bases between them. Germline-derived CDR1 and CDR2 are MNHNS and SASEGT. DNA for the CDR3: TGTGCCAGCAGTGCCTCGAACCTCGGGGGGAATCAGCCCCAGCATTTT. Translation gives CASSASNLGGNQPQHF.

The V call is TRBV7-9, the J call TRBJ2-5; maybe TRBD1 (5 bases). This CDR3 has 15 residues. The V gene's germline CDR1 is SEHNR and CDR2 FQNEAQ (reference sequence). V gave up 5 bases and J gave up 1 base, with 14 bases separating them. The CDR3 here is CASSGRWGGQETQYF. The DNA for the CDR3 is TGTGCCAGCAGCGGACGTTGGGGCGGCCAAGAGACCCAGTACTTC.

This rearrangement joins TRBV27 to TRBJ1-5; possible D gene TRBD1, 5 bases. This CDR3 has 14 amino acids. The V end lost 6 bases, the J end lost 1 base, and 10 bases lay between the germline ends. Germline CDR1 MNHEY, CDR2 SMNVEV (reference sequence). The CDR3 sequence is CASSPRGSNQPQHF. CDR3 DNA sequence: TGTGCCAGCAGCCCACGGGGGAGCAATCAGCCCCAGCATTTT.

The V gene is TRBV25-1, the J gene TRBJ1-2, with 8 bases lining up with TRBD1. CDR1 is MGHDK, CDR2 SYGVNS, per germline. V lost 5 bases, J lost 2 bases, and 4 bases stayed unmatched. This CDR3 spans 14 amino acids. CDR3 in DNA: TGTGCCAGCAGTCGGACAGGGATGAACTATGGCTACACCTTC. This sequence encodes CASSRTGMNYGYTF.

The J gene is TRBJ2-5, the V gene TRBV5-1; D unresolved. The DNA end is more similar to TRBJ2-7, so the J call may be wrong. From germline, CDR1 is SGHRS and CDR2 YFSETQ. CDR3 length: 14 amino acids. The DNA for the CDR3 is TGCGCCAGCAGCTTAGCAAGTCGGTCCTACGAGCAGTACTTC. This codes for CASSLASRSYEQYF.

The gene calls are TRBV11-3 and TRBJ2-3; TRBD1 might be the D (6 bases). CDR1 and CDR2 from the germline V gene are SGHNT and YENEEA. Trimming stripped 0 bases from V and 6 bases from J, with 22 bases between. The CDR3 extends over 18 amino acids. CDR3 in amino acids: CASSLDRMGASAPDTQYF. DNA for the CDR3: TGTGCCAGCAGCTTAGATCGAATGGGGGCTTCGGCCCCGGATACGCAGTATTTT.

The chain has TRBV18 and TRBJ2-2; D gene ambiguous. From germline, CDR1 is KGHSH and CDR2 LQKENI. This CDR3 has 12 residues. Trimming stripped 5 bases from V and 3 bases from J, with 4 bases between. The CDR3 loop reads CASSSYTGELFF. The CDR3 DNA is TGTGCCAGCTCATCTTACACCGGGGAGCTGTTTTTT.